The 29 T cell receptor beta chains listed next were all sequenced from one sample in a study of blood T cell repertoires in COVID-19. Sequencing was performed with immunoSEQ multiplex PCR; in TCRdb, only in-frame clones are kept and a portion is missing. The sample lists 350,000 to 400,000 clones, about 88% occurring once. The sequenced sample was peripheral blood. All receptors come from a woman in her sixties with COVID-19, enrolled during active disease.

The chain links TRBV7-9 to TRBJ1-6; 7 bases are shared with TRBD1. Per germline, CDR1 SEHNR and CDR2 FQNEAQ (reference sequence). This CDR3 region has 14 residues. J gave up 10 bases and V 2 bases, and 5 bases lay outside the gene matches. This CDR3 is CASSLKGAQSPLHF. DNA for the CDR3: TGTGCCAGCAGCTTAAAGGGGGCCCAGTCACCCCTCCACTTT. Full variable domain (rest looked up from reference TRBV7-9 and TRBJ1-6): DTGVSQNPRHKITKRGQNVTFRCDPISEHNRLYWYRQTLGQGPEFLTYFQNEAQLEKSRLLSDRFSAERPKGSFSTLEIQRTEQGDSAMYLCASSLKGAQSPLHFGNGTRLTVT.

The chain recombines TRBV10-3 with TRBJ1-2, with D maybe TRBD1 (6 bases). Germline V gene lookup returns CDR1 ENHRY and CDR2 SYGVKD. Trimming pared 7 bases from V and 0 bases from J, leaving 12 bases between. The CDR3 loop spans 14 amino acids. CDR3 DNA: TGTGCCATCAACAGAGGGGGTACTAACTATGGCTACACCTTC. Protein sequence: CAINRGGTNYGYTF.

DNA for the CDR3: TGTGCCAGCAGCCGGGACATCCGAATCGGGGAGCTGTTTTTT. The encoded protein is CASSRDIRIGELFF. The chain employs TRBV27 and TRBJ2-2; tentative D call: TRBD1 (6 bases). The CDR3 is 14 residues long. The V and J ends lost 6 bases and 7 bases respectively, with 15 bases between them. Germline CDR1 reads MNHEY; CDR2 reads SMNVEV (reference sequence).

The rearrangement links TRBV4-2 to TRBJ1-2; tentative D call: TRBD1 (5 bases). The CDR3 extends over 18 amino acids. V lost 4 bases and J lost 4, with 25 bases in between. The germline V gene has CDR1 LGHNA and CDR2 YNFKEQ. CDR3 nucleotides: TGTGCCAGCAGCCGGGTCGGGAGGGGCGCGGACTTAGGCTATGGCTACACCTTC. This encodes CASSRVGRGADLGYGYTF.

This chain uses TRBV27 with TRBJ1-5; possibly TRBD1 for D (5 bases). This CDR3 is built from 14 residues. Trimming left V 2 bases short and J 7 bases short, with 12 bases between. The germline V gene encodes CDR1 MNHEY and CDR2 SMNVEV (reference sequence). The CDR3 here is CASSLRDLGQPQHF. The CDR3 DNA reads as TGTGCCAGCAGTTTAAGGGACTTGGGGCAGCCCCAGCATTTT.

The V and J genes are TRBV29-1 and TRBJ1-1; TRBD1 is a possible D gene (6 bases). CDR1 is SQVTM, CDR2 ANQGSEA, per germline. The CDR3 is 13 residues long. Trimming removed 5 bases at V and 2 bases at J, with 12 bases between. The chain's CDR3 is CSVSRTVNTEAFF. CDR3 bases: TGCAGCGTTTCTCGGACAGTAAACACTGAAGCTTTCTTT.

The chain is built from TRBV7-2 and TRBJ2-3; 8 bases line up with TRBD2. There are 18 residues in the CDR3. After removal of 5 bases from V and 2 bases from J, the junction contained 15 bases not matched to a gene. CDR1 SGHTA and CDR2 FQGNSA come from the germline V gene. The DNA of the CDR3 is TGTGCCAGCAGCCTCCGCGCGGGTGCGGGGGGTCCCACAGATACGCAGTATTTT. It encodes CASSLRAGAGGPTDTQYF.

The genes are TRBV7-8 and TRBJ2-7; 7 nucleotides match TRBD1. Germline-derived CDR1 and CDR2 are SGHVS and FQNEAQ. The trim removed 3 bases at V and 5 bases at J, leaving 4 bases unmatched. The CDR3 covers 13 residues. CDR3 in DNA: TGTGCCAGCAGCTTTGGACAGGCGAACGAGCAGTACTTC. This translates into CASSFGQANEQYF.

The chain employs TRBV7-8 and TRBJ2-3, with TRBD2 matching over 9 bases. The CDR3 is 20 amino acids. The germline gives CDR1 SGHVS, CDR2 FQNEAQ. J was trimmed by 0 bases and V by 5 bases; bases with no gene match: 18. CDR3 in DNA: TGTGCCAGCAGCCCCCTCCGAGGGAGCGGGGGGACATCTAGCACAGATACGCAGTATTTT. It yields the protein CASSPLRGSGGTSSTDTQYF.

The gene calls are TRBV7-9 and TRBJ2-3; D is undetermined. CDR3 length: 16 amino acids. Trimming removed 5 bases at V and 2 bases at J, with 17 bases between. The germline CDR1 and CDR2 sequences are SEHNR and FQNEAQ (reference sequence). The DNA for the CDR3 is TGTGCCAGCAGCCGAACCCTAAGCGAGTACACAGATACGCAGTATTTT. It translates to CASSRTLSEYTDTQYF.

This clone appeared a single time. The chain employs TRBV25-1 and TRBJ1-3; D is ambiguous. CDR3 size: 17 residues. V was cut by 1 base and J by 4 bases, with 17 bases left in between. Germline-derived CDR1 and CDR2 are MGHDK and SYGVNS. The CDR3 spells CASSEFVGSGWGNTIYF. CDR3 in DNA: TGTGCCAGCAGTGAATTTGTAGGCAGCGGCTGGGGAAACACCATATATTTT.

V usage is TRBV6-6 and J usage is TRBJ1-1; D uncertain. The CDR3 runs 13 residues. Germline V lookup: CDR1 MNHNY, CDR2 SVGAGI (reference sequence). V lost 7 bases and J lost 1, with 10 bases in between. The CDR3 DNA follows: TGTGCCAGCATCGGCGGGAAGAACACTGAAGCTTTCTTT. Its protein product is CASIGGKNTEAFF.

This clone turned up a few times. The chain is built from TRBV7-3 and TRBJ1-2, with a weak D call TRBD1 (5 bases). The CDR3 totals 11 residues. Trimming shortened V by 5 bases and J by 7 bases, and 8 bases separated the two germline ends. Germline V gene data show CDR1 as SGHTA and CDR2 as FQGTGA. This chain's CDR3 is CASSRGRGYTF. CDR3 sequence (DNA): TGTGCCAGCAGCAGGGGCCGTGGCTACACCTTC.

The V call is TRBV10-2, the J call TRBJ1-1, with D possibly matching TRBD1 (5 bases). Looked up from germline, CDR1 is WSHSY and CDR2 is SAAADI. V was shortened by 2 bases and J by 5 bases, with 18 bases between the two germline ends. The CDR3 extends over 16 amino acids. In nucleotides, the CDR3 is TGCGCCAGCAGTGAGATTGGGACGGGGGAATATACTGAAGCTTTCTTT. This gives the protein CASSEIGTGEYTEAFF.

V and J are TRBV7-8 and TRBJ1-1; no firm D call. The CDR3 is made up of 12 amino acids. CDR1 SGHVS and CDR2 FQNEAQ come from the germline V gene. Trimming removed 5 bases from V and 10 bases from J, with 14 bases in between. The CDR3 coding sequence is TGTGCCAGCAGCCGAGTCGAGGGCGCAGCTTTCTTT. Encoded protein: CASSRVEGAAFF.

This clone was counted between two and nine times. The chain carries TRBV6-2 or TRBV6-3 and TRBJ1-1; possible D gene TRBD1, 5 bases. Trimming cost V 1 base and J 6 bases, with 9 bases left between them. CDR3 length: 13 amino acids. The germline CDR1 and CDR2 sequences are MNHEY and SVGEGT. The CDR3 bases are TGTGCCAGCAGTTACTTCGGAGGGGCTGAAGCTTTCTTT. Translating gives CASSYFGGAEAFF.

The chain employs TRBV2 and TRBJ1-1; D unresolved. Trimming removed 6 bases at V and 0 bases at J, with 11 bases between. The CDR3 has 14 residues. Per the germline V gene, CDR1 is SNHLY and CDR2 is FYNNEI. The CDR3 region is CASSLGRVNTEAFF. Written as DNA, the CDR3 is TGTGCCAGCAGCCTCGGGAGGGTGAACACTGAAGCTTTCTTT.

The chain links TRBV9 to TRBJ1-1, with D unclear. Germline CDR1 SGDLS, CDR2 YYNGEE. The CDR3 is 14 residues long. Trimming removed 0 bases from V and 4 bases from J, with 10 bases in between. The CDR3 region is CASSVELRGTEAFF. DNA for the CDR3: TGTGCCAGCAGCGTAGAGCTTCGGGGCACTGAAGCTTTCTTT.

Worth noting for this clone: Other DNA sequences in the sample encode the same CDR3. This chain joins TRBV4-1 and TRBJ2-7; the D gene is possibly TRBD2 (5 bases). Germline loops: CDR1 MGHRA, CDR2 YSYEKL. This CDR3 contains 13 residues. V was cut by 1 base and J by 2 bases, with 6 bases left in between. This CDR3 reads CASSQGGAYEQYF. CDR3 in DNA: TGCGCCAGCAGCCAAGGGGGAGCCTACGAGCAGTACTTC.

A single count supports this clone. The rearrangement uses TRBV2 and TRBJ1-6; 9 bases agree with TRBD1. Germline V gene data show CDR1 as SNHLY and CDR2 as FYNNEI. Unmatched junction bases numbered 4, after V lost 3 bases and J lost 4 bases. The CDR3 has 16 residues. The CDR3 sequence: CASSDIGTGYNSPLHF. CDR3 in DNA: TGTGCCAGCAGTGATATTGGGACAGGGTATAATTCACCCCTCCACTTT.

A single count supports this clone. The chain employs TRBV10-1 and TRBJ2-2; TRBD2 agrees at 7 bases. Germline CDR1 reads WNHNN; CDR2 reads SYGVQD (reference sequence). J was trimmed by 2 bases and V by 6 bases; bases with no gene match: 21. This CDR3 is 20 amino acids long. CDR3 nucleotides: TGCGCCAGCAGGGACCCGACCGGGACCGGGTGGGGGGGAAACACCGGGGAGCTGTTTTTT. This translates into CASRDPTGTGWGGNTGELFF.

V is TRBV19 and J is TRBJ2-7, with D maybe TRBD2 (7 bases). The ends were cut back, 5 bases at V and 4 bases at J, with 15 bases in the middle. The CDR3 is 14 amino acids. CDR1 and CDR2 from the germline V gene are LNHDA and SQIVND (reference sequence). The CDR3 bases are TGTGCCAGTAGTTCGGGGGGCGGGCAGTACGAGCAGTACTTC. Protein: CASSSGGGQYEQYF.

J is TRBJ2-2 and V is TRBV28; possibly TRBD2 for D (7 bases). The CDR3 contains 15 residues. Per the germline V gene, CDR1 is MDHEN and CDR2 is SYDVKM. Trimming removed 6 bases from V and 3 bases from J, with 14 bases in between. The CDR3 spells CASRSGGQDTGELFF. The CDR3 nucleotides read TGTGCCAGCAGGTCCGGGGGGCAGGACACCGGGGAGCTGTTTTTT.

This sequence joins TRBV3-1 (or the pseudogene TRBV3-2) and TRBJ1-1, with D unresolved. Germline assignment: CDR1 LGHDT and CDR2 YNNKEL (reference sequence). V was clipped by 1 base and J by 7 bases, with 16 bases between them. This CDR3 spans 15 amino acids. Here the CDR3 DNA reads TGTGCCAGCAGCCAAGGGGTGGCGGGTGTACTTGAAGCTTTCTTT. Protein product: CASSQGVAGVLEAFF.

The table lists this clone with a count of one. The chain is built from TRBV19 and TRBJ2-7; 9 positions match TRBD1. With 5 bases clipped from V and 2 bases from J, the junction kept 7 bases outside the gene matches. This CDR3 region has 15 residues. Germline V gene lookup returns CDR1 LNHDA and CDR2 SQIVND (reference sequence). CDR3 loop: CASSVGTGYPYEQYF. As DNA, the CDR3 is TGTGCCAGTAGTGTCGGGACAGGGTACCCCTACGAGCAGTACTTC.

Concerning this clone itself: Within the sample, other DNA sequences also encode this same CDR3. V and J are TRBV9 and TRBJ2-7; a possible D gene is TRBD1 (6 bases). Germline V gene sequence: CDR1 SGDLS, CDR2 YYNGEE. V lost 4 bases and J 5 bases, leaving 10 bases between the germline ends. CDR3 length equals 12 residues. In DNA form, the CDR3 reads TGTGCCAGCAGCCCTGGGGGCAACGAGCAGTACTTC. Its translation: CASSPGGNEQYF.

The V and J genes are TRBV5-4 and TRBJ2-7, with D perhaps TRBD1 (6 bases). The length of the CDR3 is 14 residues. Germline assignment: CDR1 SGHNT and CDR2 YYREEE (reference sequence). The V end was cut by 0 bases, the J end by 2 bases, with 9 bases between. CDR3 loop: CASSLDRATYEQYF. CDR3 coding DNA: TGTGCCAGCAGCTTGGACAGGGCTACCTACGAGCAGTACTTC.

The CDR3 region is CASSLVGTEFYGYTF. CDR3 nucleotides: TGTGCCAGCAGCTTGGTCGGGACAGAGTTCTATGGCTACACCTTC. The chain couples TRBV5-6 to TRBJ1-2, with 7 nucleotides matching TRBD1. The ends lost 0 bases at V and 4 bases at J; junction bases unmatched: 6. Per the germline V gene, CDR1 is SGHDT and CDR2 is YYEEEE. The CDR3 spans 15 residues.

The J gene is TRBJ2-2, the V gene TRBV7-3; 10 positions match TRBD2. This CDR3 is built from 15 residues. The germline V gene has CDR1 SGHTA and CDR2 FQGTGA. J gave up 4 bases and V 4 bases, and 3 bases lay outside the gene matches. The CDR3 region is CASSYLAGATGELFF. For the CDR3, the DNA is TGTGCCAGCAGCTATCTAGCGGGGGCCACCGGGGAGCTGTTTTTT.